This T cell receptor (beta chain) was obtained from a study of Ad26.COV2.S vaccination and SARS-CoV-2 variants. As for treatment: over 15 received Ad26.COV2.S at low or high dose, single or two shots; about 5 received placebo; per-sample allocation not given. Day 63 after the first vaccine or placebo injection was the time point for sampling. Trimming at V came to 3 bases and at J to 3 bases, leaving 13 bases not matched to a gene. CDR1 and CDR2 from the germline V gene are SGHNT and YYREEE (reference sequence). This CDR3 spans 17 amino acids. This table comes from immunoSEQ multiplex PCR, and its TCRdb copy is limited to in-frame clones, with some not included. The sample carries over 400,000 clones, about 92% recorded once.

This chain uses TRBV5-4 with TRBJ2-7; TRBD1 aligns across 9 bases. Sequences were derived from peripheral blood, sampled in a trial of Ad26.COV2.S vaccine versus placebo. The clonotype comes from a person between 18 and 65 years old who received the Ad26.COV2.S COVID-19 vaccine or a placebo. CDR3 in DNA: TGTGCCAGCAGCTCTGTGGGACAGGGAGGTAAGGGCTACGAGCAGTACTTC. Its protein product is CASSSVGQGGKGYEQYF.